This TCR beta chain derives from a study of OX40 agonist ivuxolimab in advanced cancers. CDR3 length: 14 residues. V was pared by 3 bases and J by 3 bases, with 11 bases between. The germline V gene encodes CDR1 SGHRS and CDR2 YFSETQ. Only in-frame clones appear in the TCRdb table, and some are missing; sequencing was by immunoSEQ multiplex PCR. The sample has under 60,000 clones, 85% to 90% seen once. The receptor's source is an adult with an advanced solid tumor such as melanoma, head and neck, liver or kidney cancer. The chain has TRBV5-1 and TRBJ2-3; a weak D match, TRBD2 (6 bases). Sequencing was performed on CD4+ or CD8+ T cells sorted from blood, taken in a trial of the OX40 agonist ivuxolimab. CDR3 amino acids: CASSSRTTTDTQYF. The CDR3 bases are TGCGCCAGCAGCTCTCGGACTACTACAGATACGCAGTATTTT.